A single sample is the source of the 21 T cell receptor beta chains below, sequenced in a study of Ad26.COV2.S vaccination and SARS-CoV-2 variants. Treatment defined: about 20 received Ad26.COV2.S at low or high dose, single or two shots; 5 received placebo; per-sample allocation not given. It was on day 63 after the first vaccine or placebo injection that samples were taken. TCRdb's copy holds only in-frame clones and misses some; the assay was immunoSEQ multiplex PCR. This table holds approximately 410,000 clones, more than 75% found once. Sequencing was performed on peripheral blood, taken in a trial of Ad26.COV2.S vaccine versus placebo. Receptors originate from a person aged 18-60 years who received the Ad26.COV2.S COVID-19 vaccine or a placebo.

The chain has TRBV6-5 and TRBJ2-3; 8 nucleotides line up with TRBD2. CDR3 length: 15 amino acids. Germline CDR1 reads MNHEY; CDR2 reads SVGAGI. V shed 6 bases and J 0 bases; nucleotides not matched to a gene: 5. CDR3 loop: CASRRAGDSTDTQYF. The CDR3 DNA sequence: TGTGCCAGCAGAAGAGCGGGGGATAGCACAGATACGCAGTATTTT.

This chain joins TRBV6-1 and TRBJ1-3, with TRBD1 matching 7 bases. V gave up 3 bases and J gave up 4 bases; unmatched junction bases: 3. This CDR3 spans 14 amino acids. Germline values: CDR1 MNHNS, CDR2 SASEGT. The CDR3: CASSDRQGGNTIYF. The CDR3 region has the DNA TGTGCCAGCAGTGACCGACAGGGAGGAAACACCATATATTTT.

In its sample, this clone was seen once. The chain joins TRBV28 to TRBJ2-7, with 8 nucleotides matching TRBD2. The CDR3 runs to 14 residues. V lost 2 bases to trimming and J lost 6 bases; unmatched junction nucleotides: 6. Germline V CDR1 and CDR2: MDHEN, SYDVKM. CDR3 coding DNA: TGTGCCAGCAGTTTAATAGCGGGGAGTGTCGAGCAGTACTTC. This translates into CASSLIAGSVEQYF.

This rearrangement joins TRBV25-1 to TRBJ1-2, with 9 bases matching TRBD1. The CDR3 runs 15 residues. CDR1 and CDR2 (germline): MGHDK, SYGVNS. J was trimmed by 4 bases and V by 2 bases; bases with no gene match: 5. CDR3 sequence reads: CASSEGTGGVYGYTF. The CDR3 region has the DNA TGTGCCAGCAGTGAAGGCACAGGGGGCGTCTATGGCTACACCTTC.

J is TRBJ1-5 and V is TRBV20-1; D is unresolved. Trimming removed 3 bases from V and 0 bases from J, with 15 bases in between. In germline, CDR1 is DFQATT, CDR2 SNEGSKA (reference sequence). This CDR3 comprises 16 residues. CDR3 protein: CSASWGTLYSNQPQHF. CDR3 coding DNA: TGCAGTGCTAGTTGGGGAACCCTTTATAGCAATCAGCCCCAGCATTTT.

This clone appeared once. V and J are TRBV6-2 or TRBV6-3 and TRBJ2-3, with unresolved D. The V end lost 3 bases, the J end lost 6 bases, and 10 bases lay between the germline ends. The germline V gene has CDR1 MNHEY and CDR2 SVGEGT. CDR3 length equals 13 residues. In nucleotides, the CDR3 is TGTGCCAGCAGTTATGTGGTCAGGGATACGCAGTATTTT. Residues: CASSYVVRDTQYF.

The table lists this clone with a count of one. This chain uses TRBV5-6 with TRBJ1-1; D might be TRBD1 (5 bases). The length of the CDR3 is 16 residues. Trimming left V 0 bases short and J 3 bases short, with 15 bases between. CDR1 and CDR2 (germline): SGHDT, YYEEEE. The CDR3 DNA is TGTGCCAGCAGCTTGGTCAGGGTGAGCCCCTACACTGAAGCTTTCTTT. Translated: CASSLVRVSPYTEAFF.

The rearrangement uses TRBV6-5 and TRBJ2-3; 11 bases align to TRBD2. The CDR3 sequence is 16 residues long. The V and J ends lost 2 bases and 4 bases, in that order; junction bases with no gene match: 5. Germline assignment: CDR1 MNHEY and CDR2 SVGAGI. The CDR3 loop is CASSYGLAGGADTQYF. In DNA, the CDR3 is TGTGCCAGCAGTTACGGGCTAGCGGGGGGTGCAGATACGCAGTATTTT.

The chain has TRBV27 and TRBJ2-5, with TRBD2 as a possible D gene (7 bases). Looked up from germline, CDR1 is MNHEY and CDR2 is SMNVEV (reference sequence). V shed 3 bases and J shed 0 bases, with 11 bases lying between them. CDR3 length: 15 residues. Written as DNA, the CDR3 is TGTGCCAGCAGTTTCGGCGGGGGCAACCAAGAGACCCAGTACTTC. Translated: CASSFGGGNQETQYF.

V gene TRBV9 combines with J gene TRBJ1-2, with D possibly being TRBD1 (5 bases). Germline assignment: CDR1 SGDLS and CDR2 YYNGEE. V lost 4 bases and J 7 bases, leaving 20 bases between the germline ends. The CDR3 has 15 residues. Written as DNA, the CDR3 is TGTGCCAGCAGCCCTGGGACGCTAAAGGGGCGTGGCTACACCTTC. Amino acids: CASSPGTLKGRGYTF.

The chain links TRBV30 to TRBJ1-2; D unresolved. V shed 1 base and J shed 6 bases, with 6 bases lying between them. Germline CDR1 GTSNPN, CDR2 SVGIG (reference sequence). This CDR3 region has 11 residues. The CDR3 DNA reads TGTGCCTGGAGTGCCCGGGATGGCTACACCTTC. Amino acids: CAWSARDGYTF.

This clone has more than one count but fewer than ten. The chain carries TRBV19 and TRBJ2-1; a weak D match, TRBD1 (6 bases). Trimming cost V 4 bases and J 6 bases, with 7 bases left between them. The CDR3 is 12 amino acids. Per the germline V gene, CDR1 is LNHDA and CDR2 is SQIVND (reference sequence). CDR3 loop: CASSKTGNEQFF. As DNA, the CDR3 is TGTGCCAGTAGTAAGACAGGCAATGAGCAGTTCTTC.

The rearrangement joins TRBV7-9 to TRBJ2-5; D may be TRBD2 (5 bases). The germline gives CDR1 SEHNR, CDR2 FQNEAQ (reference sequence). Trimming shortened V by 1 base and J by 4 bases, and 7 bases separated the two germline ends. The CDR3 is 13 amino acids. The CDR3 bases are TGTGCCAGCAGCTTAGTACGGGGAGAGACCCAGTACTTC. It codes for CASSLVRGETQYF.

This clone was picked up many times. V and J are TRBV4-1 and TRBJ1-2, with D unresolved. V gave up 0 bases and J gave up 2 bases, with 10 bases separating them. CDR1 and CDR2 from the germline V gene are MGHRA and YSYEKL. This CDR3 spans 15 amino acids. The CDR3 protein is CASSQEVAKNYGYTF. The CDR3 bases are TGCGCCAGCAGCCAAGAGGTGGCAAAGAACTATGGCTACACCTTC.

The V call is TRBV18, the J call TRBJ1-6; 7 bases are a match to TRBD1. The germline CDR1 and CDR2 sequences are KGHSH and LQKENI. V trimming: 6 bases; J trimming: 5 bases; junction bases outside the gene matches: 16. The length of the CDR3 is 18 residues. The CDR3 here is CASSLQGGSDHHNSPLHF. DNA of the CDR3: TGTGCCAGCTCCCTCCAGGGGGGCTCTGATCATCATAATTCACCCCTCCACTTT.

The chain carries TRBV7-2 and TRBJ2-5; tentative D call: TRBD1 (6 bases). Germline V gene lookup returns CDR1 SGHTA and CDR2 FQGNSA. V lost 4 bases and J lost 2, with 11 bases in between. The CDR3 sequence is 14 residues long. The CDR3 DNA sequence: TGTGCCAGCAGCTCGAGGACAGTTCAAGAGACCCAGTACTTC. It yields the protein CASSSRTVQETQYF. The full variable domain, rest sourced from reference TRBV7-2 and TRBJ2-5, is GAGVSQSPSNKVTEKGKDVELRCDPISGHTALYWYRQSLGQGLEFLIYFQGNSAPDKSGLPSDRFSAERTGGSVSTLTIQRTQQEDSAVYLCASSSRTVQETQYFGPGTRLLVL.

The genes are TRBV6-6 and TRBJ2-7; 8 bases match TRBD2. CDR1 is MNHNY, CDR2 SVGAGI, per germline (reference sequence). J lost 3 bases, V lost 9 bases, and 7 bases had no gene match. The CDR3 has 13 residues. Here the CDR3 reads CASFRGGLYEQYF. The CDR3 region has the DNA TGTGCCAGTTTCCGGGGGGGCCTCTACGAGCAGTACTTC.

As concerns this clone: Different DNA sequences within this sample yield the same CDR3. This chain joins TRBV9 and TRBJ1-5; D remains unclear. The germline V gene encodes CDR1 SGDLS and CDR2 YYNGEE. Trimming stripped 0 bases from V and 3 bases from J, with 4 bases between. CDR3 length equals 13 residues. This CDR3 reads CASSVGPNQPQHF. In DNA, the CDR3 is TGTGCCAGCAGCGTAGGACCCAATCAGCCCCAGCATTTT.

This rearrangement joins TRBV18 to TRBJ2-7; 9 bases map to TRBD1. Germline CDR1 and CDR2: KGHSH and LQKENI. The CDR3 spans 15 residues. V gave up 5 bases and J gave up 0 bases; unmatched junction bases: 5. CDR3 amino acids: CASSGDRASSYEQYF. CDR3 coding DNA: TGTGCCAGCTCAGGGGACAGGGCGAGCTCCTACGAGCAGTACTTC.

This clone was seen only a few times. The V call is TRBV6-5, the J call TRBJ1-6; D ambiguous. Germline V gene lookup returns CDR1 MNHEY and CDR2 SVGAGI. V shed 2 bases and J shed 7 bases, with 12 bases lying between them. CDR3 length: 15 amino acids. The CDR3 sequence: CASSYTGLGNSPLHF. DNA for the CDR3: TGTGCCAGCAGTTACACGGGTTTGGGCAATTCACCCCTCCACTTT.

The chain has TRBV11-2 and TRBJ1-6; D is ambiguous. The CDR3 runs to 14 residues. V was trimmed by 2 bases and J by 0 bases, leaving 2 bases between them. From germline, CDR1 is SGHAT and CDR2 FQNNGV. The CDR3 spells CASSLSSYNSPLHF. The DNA of the CDR3 is TGTGCCAGCAGCTTAAGCTCCTATAATTCACCCCTCCACTTT.